This passage covers 17 T cell receptor beta chains from one sample sequenced in a study of T-cell memory formation after mild COVID-19. MiXCR was run by TCRdb on the 5' RACE reads, yielding one entry per CDR3 protein. The data hold 50,000 or so distinct CDR3 sequences, with around a quarter observed a single time. The sequenced sample was PBMCs or a T cell subset sorted from them (not recorded which). The origin of the receptors is a man aged 18 to 30 who had mild COVID-19 (a few samples of this study predate the infection). Cell type and time point are not known.

This chain uses TRBV27 with TRBJ2-6; possible D gene TRBD1, 7 bases. Germline-derived CDR1 and CDR2 are MNHEY and SMNVEV (reference sequence). The CDR3 runs to 18 residues. Trimming took 4 bases from V and 0 from J, leaving 16 bases between them. CDR3 DNA sequence: TGTGCCAGCAGTTCGCGGGACAGAGTCCACTCTGGGGCCAACGTCCTGACTTTC. This translates into CASSSRDRVHSGANVLTF.

This clonotype was recorded a few times. The rearrangement joins TRBV5-5 to TRBJ2-7, with TRBD2 as a possible D gene (5 bases). The CDR3 contains 14 residues. The V gene's germline CDR1 is SGHKS and CDR2 YYEKEE (reference sequence). V was shortened by 4 bases and J by 0 bases, with 11 bases between the two germline ends. Here the CDR3 reads CASSAGRGSYEQYV. CDR3 nucleotides: TGTGCCAGCAGCGCCGGACGGGGCTCCTACGAGCAGTACGTC.

The chain has TRBV10-3 and TRBJ2-7; unclear D gene. Trimming removed 0 bases at V and 4 bases at J, with 7 bases between. Germline values: CDR1 ENHRY, CDR2 SYGVKD. This CDR3 comprises 13 residues. CDR3 bases: TGTGCCATCAGTGAGTCGAGAGCGTACGAGCAGTACGTC. Its translation: CAISESRAYEQYV.

V usage is TRBV5-5 and J usage is TRBJ2-3; D unclear. This CDR3 comprises 14 residues. In germline, CDR1 is SGHKS, CDR2 YYEKEE (reference sequence). The V end lost 0 bases, the J end lost 4 bases, and 9 bases lay between the germline ends. The CDR3 DNA is TGTGCCAGCAGCTTGGTTGGGTCCGCAGATACGCAGTATTTT. This translates into CASSLVGSADTQYF. Together with reference TRBV5-5 and TRBJ2-3, the CDR3 gives the full variable domain: DAGVTQSPTHLIKTRGQQVTLRCSPISGHKSVSWYQQVLGQGPQFIFQYYEKEERGRGNFPDRFSARQFPNYSSELNVNALLLGDSALYLCASSLVGSADTQYFGPGTRLTVL.

This clonotype has just a few counts. CDR3 amino acids: CASSLGRGTVNEQFF. CDR3 coding DNA: TGCGCCAGCAGCCTAGGGCGCGGGACAGTCAATGAGCAGTTCTTC. This chain joins TRBV4-1 and TRBJ2-1, with D possibly TRBD1 on 7 matching bases. Germline V gene lookup returns CDR1 MGHRA and CDR2 YSYEKL. This CDR3 region has 15 residues. The V and J ends lost 4 bases and 6 bases respectively, with 16 bases between them.

The chain couples TRBV2 to TRBJ2-5, with D unresolved. This CDR3 is 10 amino acids long. Looked up from germline, CDR1 is SNHLY and CDR2 is FYNNEI. The CDR3 is CAWQAETQYF. The DNA for the CDR3 is TGTGCGTGGCAGGCGGAGACCCAGTACTTC.

In this sample, this clonotype turned up a few times. The V gene is TRBV4-1, the J gene TRBJ2-2; 10 bases fit TRBD2. The CDR3 runs 17 residues. The germline V gene encodes CDR1 MGHRA and CDR2 YSYEKL. The trim removed 1 base at V and 3 bases at J, leaving 5 bases unmatched. The CDR3 is CASSQGLAGEYTGELFF. DNA of the CDR3: TGCGCCAGCAGCCAAGGGCTAGCGGGGGAATACACCGGGGAGCTGTTTTTT.

V and J are TRBV6-2 or TRBV6-3 and TRBJ1-2; D uncertain. CDR3 length: 12 amino acids. V was clipped by 0 bases and J by 5 bases, with 4 bases between them. Germline V lookup: CDR1 MNHEY, CDR2 SVGEGT. DNA of the CDR3: TGTGCCAGCAGTTACTCTCCTTATGGCTACACCTTC. Its protein product is CASSYSPYGYTF.

Only a few counts were recorded for this clonotype. As DNA, the CDR3 is TGTGCCAGCAGTCTTCCGCTGACCAGGACTTCTGGGGCCAACGTCCTGACTTTC. Translating it yields CASSLPLTRTSGANVLTF. The chain has TRBV9 and TRBJ2-6; maybe TRBD2 (5 bases). Per germline, CDR1 SGDLS and CDR2 YYNGEE. Deletions cut 5 bases from V and 1 base from J, with 19 bases between. The CDR3 has 18 amino acids.

The chain joins TRBV12-3 or TRBV12-4 to TRBJ1-1; maybe TRBD1 (5 bases). The length of the CDR3 is 14 residues. The V end lost 6 bases, the J end lost 0 bases, and 11 bases lay between the germline ends. CDR3 in amino acids: CASRPTALNTEAFF. The CDR3, as DNA: TGTGCCAGCAGACCGACAGCCTTGAACACTGAAGCTTTCTTT.

This clonotype has more than one count but fewer than ten. This chain joins TRBV28 and TRBJ2-1, with 8 nucleotides matching TRBD1. V lost 3 bases and J lost 2; bases outside the gene matches: 3. This CDR3 spans 15 amino acids. Germline lookup yields CDR1 MDHEN and CDR2 SYDVKM. CDR3 protein: CASSFRDRTYNEQFF. The CDR3 nucleotides read TGTGCCAGCAGTTTTCGGGACAGGACCTACAATGAGCAGTTCTTC.

The V and J genes are TRBV4-3 and TRBJ2-3; 9 positions match TRBD2. Unmatched junction bases numbered 9, after V lost 0 bases and J lost 8 bases. CDR1 is LGHNA, CDR2 YSLEER, per germline. The CDR3 has 16 residues. The CDR3 is CASSQDSSGDPGTQYF. DNA for the CDR3: TGCGCCAGCAGCCAAGATTCTAGCGGGGACCCGGGTACGCAGTATTTT.

This chain uses TRBV12-3 or TRBV12-4 with TRBJ1-2; D is possibly TRBD1 (5 bases). This CDR3 region has 16 residues. V lost 2 bases and J 5 bases, leaving 18 bases between the germline ends. The CDR3 DNA sequence: TGTGCCAGCAGTTTACAATTGACAGACTACCCATATGGCTACACCTTC. Protein sequence: CASSLQLTDYPYGYTF.

The chain uses TRBV6-5 and TRBJ1-3; 8 bases match TRBD1. Germline values: CDR1 MNHEY, CDR2 SVGAGI. This CDR3 region has 14 residues. V was clipped by 6 bases and J by 2 bases; unmatched bases: 3. This CDR3 reads CASRLTGAGNTIYF. CDR3 coding DNA: TGTGCCAGCAGATTGACAGGGGCTGGAAACACCATATATTTT.

V is TRBV6-5 and J is TRBJ2-2; either TRBD1 or TRBD2 may fit D (5 bases each). The V end was cut by 5 bases, the J end by 1 base, with 14 bases between. The CDR3 sequence is 16 residues long. Germline V gene data show CDR1 as MNHEY and CDR2 as SVGAGI. The CDR3, as DNA: TGTGCCAGCAGTCCCCATTCGGGGCTGAACACCGGGGAGCTGTTTTTT. It yields the protein CASSPHSGLNTGELFF.

This rearrangement joins TRBV29-1 to TRBJ2-7; D may correspond to TRBD1 or TRBD2 (5 bases each). CDR1 and CDR2 (germline): SQVTM, ANQGSEA. With 4 bases removed from V and 0 bases from J, the gap between germline ends came to 13 bases. The CDR3 extends over 14 amino acids. CDR3 residues: CSVGVGVSSYEQYF. In DNA form, the CDR3 reads TGCAGCGTTGGAGTGGGGGTAAGCTCCTACGAGCAGTACTTC.

The rearrangement links TRBV7-9 to TRBJ2-7, with 8 nucleotides matching TRBD1. The CDR3 consists of 15 residues. CDR1 and CDR2 from the germline V gene are SEHNR and FQNEAQ (reference sequence). V lost 1 base and J lost 7; bases outside the gene matches: 9. CDR3 DNA: TGTGCCAGCAGCTTAGTCGGACAGGGCACGGGAGAGCAGTACTTC. Translating it yields CASSLVGQGTGEQYF.